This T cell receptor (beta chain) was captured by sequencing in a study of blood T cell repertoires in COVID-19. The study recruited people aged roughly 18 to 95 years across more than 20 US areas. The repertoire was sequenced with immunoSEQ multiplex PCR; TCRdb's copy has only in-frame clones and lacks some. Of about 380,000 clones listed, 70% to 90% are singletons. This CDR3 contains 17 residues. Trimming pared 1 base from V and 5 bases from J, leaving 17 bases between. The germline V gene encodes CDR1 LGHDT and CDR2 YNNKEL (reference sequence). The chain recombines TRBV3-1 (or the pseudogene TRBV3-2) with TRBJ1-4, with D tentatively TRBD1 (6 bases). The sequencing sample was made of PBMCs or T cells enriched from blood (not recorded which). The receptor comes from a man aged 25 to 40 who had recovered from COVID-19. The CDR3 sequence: CASSQAPMTGRNEKLFF. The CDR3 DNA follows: TGTGCCAGCAGCCAAGCCCCGATGACAGGAAGAAATGAAAAACTGTTTTTT.